The 15 T cell receptor beta chains below all came from one sample that was sequenced in a study of identical twins. Each CDR3 protein gets one entry after TCRdb re-called the 5' RACE reads with MiXCR. The data show roughly 710,000 distinct CDR3 sequences, over 5% seen once. Material: naive T cells sorted from blood. The receptors shown here come from a man between 18 and 29 years old in good health.

This clonotype was seen only a few times. The chain couples TRBV5-1 to TRBJ2-7, with TRBD2 as a possible D gene (5 bases). The CDR3 covers 18 residues. From germline, CDR1 is SGHRS and CDR2 YFSETQ. V shed 0 bases and J shed 1 base, with 20 bases lying between them. For the CDR3, the DNA is TGCGCCAGCAGCTTGGCCGGTGTGGGAGCTTCCCCATCCTACGAGCAGTACGTC. This sequence encodes CASSLAGVGASPSYEQYV.

The genes are TRBV10-3 and TRBJ2-7; 10 nucleotides match TRBD1. Germline V gene data show CDR1 as ENHRY and CDR2 as SYGVKD. There are 15 residues in the CDR3. After removal of 2 bases from V and 7 bases from J, the junction contained 8 bases not matched to a gene. As DNA, the CDR3 is TGTGCCATCAGTGAGGGGGACAGGGGACACTCTGAGCAGTACGTC. Translated, it gives CAISEGDRGHSEQYV.

This clonotype was found many times. The rearrangement uses TRBV29-1 and TRBJ2-7; D possibly matches TRBD1 or TRBD2 (5 bases each). The CDR3 consists of 11 residues. V was clipped by 3 bases and J by 6 bases, with 9 bases between them. Germline V CDR1 and CDR2: SQVTM, ANQGSEA. CDR3 DNA: TGCAGCGTTGAGGTGGGGACCGAGCAGTACTTC. Translation: CSVEVGTEQYF.

The CDR3: CASSLPSTRGQETQYF. For the CDR3, the DNA is TGTGCCAGCAGTTTACCCTCTACTAGGGGTCAAGAGACCCAGTACTTC. V and J are TRBV12-3 or TRBV12-4 and TRBJ2-5; D may match TRBD1 or TRBD2 (5 bases each). This CDR3 spans 16 amino acids. V lost 2 bases, J lost 2 bases, and 15 bases lay in between.

The J gene is TRBJ1-6, the V gene TRBV5-1; tentatively, D is TRBD1 (5 bases). Trimming stripped 3 bases from V and 13 bases from J, with 20 bases between. The CDR3 contains 15 residues. CDR1 and CDR2 from the germline V gene are SGHRS and YFSETQ. The DNA for the CDR3 is TGCGCCAGCAGCTCTATGGGACCCCCATATGAGCCCCTCCACTTT. Translation gives CASSSMGPPYEPLHF.

This clonotype occurred a few times. The chain couples TRBV24-1 to TRBJ1-5, with TRBD1 as a possible D gene (6 bases). The CDR3 has 16 amino acids. Germline assignment: CDR1 KGHDR and CDR2 SFDVKD. The germline V and J ends were trimmed by 3 bases and 3 bases, with 14 bases remaining between them. CDR3 DNA: TGTGCCACCAGTGATGGAGCCAGGGGAAACAATCAGCCCCAGCATTTT. Its protein product is CATSDGARGNNQPQHF.

This clonotype was seen a handful of times. The V and J genes are TRBV2 and TRBJ2-5; 14 bases line up with TRBD2. Unmatched junction bases numbered 13, after V lost 6 bases and J lost 4 bases. Germline values: CDR1 SNHLY, CDR2 FYNNEI. The CDR3 is 18 residues long. The CDR3, as DNA: TGTGCCAGCAGCGTAGTGGGACTAGCGGGAGTCTGGGTAGAGACCCAGTACTTC. It translates to CASSVVGLAGVWVETQYF.

The chain carries TRBV5-1 and TRBJ2-1, with D perhaps matching TRBD1 or TRBD2 (6 bases each). Germline V gene lookup returns CDR1 SGHRS and CDR2 YFSETQ. The CDR3 covers 16 residues. V lost 4 bases and J lost 2, with 16 bases in between. CDR3 sequence (DNA): TGCGCCAGCAGCCGACTAGGGGGAGTTCCCTACAATGAGCAGTTCTTC. Amino acids: CASSRLGGVPYNEQFF.

This clonotype was recorded at least ten times. This rearrangement joins TRBV4-1 to TRBJ2-5; D might be TRBD1 or TRBD2, each matching 5 bases. The germline V gene encodes CDR1 MGHRA and CDR2 YSYEKL. The CDR3 extends over 15 amino acids. V lost 1 base to trimming and J lost 2 bases, with 11 bases between them. CDR3 nucleotides: TGCGCCAGCAGCCAAGTTGGGGGTATTCAAGAGACCCAGTACTTC. Translating it yields CASSQVGGIQETQYF.

This clonotype was observed many times. The genes are TRBV4-1 and TRBJ2-3; the D is unclear. The CDR3 has 16 amino acids. Trimming pared 1 base from V and 0 bases from J, leaving 11 bases between. CDR1 MGHRA and CDR2 YSYEKL come from the germline V gene. CDR3: CASSQVSLGSTDTQYF. For the CDR3, the DNA is TGCGCCAGCAGCCAAGTATCTTTGGGGAGCACAGATACGCAGTATTTT.

This clonotype has more than one count but fewer than ten. This sequence joins TRBV7-8 and TRBJ1-4; D perhaps matches TRBD1 (6 bases). Germline assignment: CDR1 SGHVS and CDR2 FQNEAQ. V was cut by 0 bases and J by 6 bases, with 17 bases left in between. The CDR3 runs 17 residues. The CDR3 DNA reads TGTGCCAGCAGCTTAGCGATCCGGGACACCGATCATGAAAAACTGTTTTTT. It yields the protein CASSLAIRDTDHEKLFF.

This clonotype has ten or more counts. V is TRBV27 and J is TRBJ2-3; D remains unclear. The germline V gene has CDR1 MNHEY and CDR2 SMNVEV (reference sequence). The CDR3 runs to 16 residues. V shed 0 bases and J shed 1 base, with 11 bases lying between them. Written as DNA, the CDR3 is TGTGCCAGCAGTTTATCCCCCAGGACCGGCACAGATACGCAGTATTTT. Translated, it gives CASSLSPRTGTDTQYF.

This chain joins TRBV5-6 and TRBJ2-5; 11 nucleotides align to TRBD2. Germline loops: CDR1 SGHDT, CDR2 YYEEEE. The CDR3 spans 16 residues. V was clipped by 4 bases and J by 4 bases; unmatched bases: 9. The CDR3 region is CASSPGSLAGGETQYF. The CDR3 region has the DNA TGTGCCAGCAGCCCTGGGTCGCTAGCGGGAGGAGAGACCCAGTACTTC.

The chain joins TRBV5-1 to TRBJ2-5; TRBD2 matches 12 bases. Germline V lookup: CDR1 SGHRS, CDR2 YFSETQ. The CDR3 loop spans 16 amino acids. V was pared by 2 bases and J by 5 bases, with 7 bases of the junction left unmatched. CDR3 loop: CASSFRTSGMGETQYF. CDR3 DNA sequence: TGCGCCAGCAGCTTTCGGACTAGCGGGATGGGGGAGACCCAGTACTTC.

This clonotype was found many times. J is TRBJ2-5 and V is TRBV9, with no clear D. V was cut by 3 bases and J by 3 bases, with 6 bases left in between. There are 12 residues in the CDR3. Germline CDR1 SGDLS, CDR2 YYNGEE. The CDR3 loop is CASSEFKETQYF. In nucleotides, the CDR3 is TGTGCCAGCAGCGAATTTAAAGAGACCCAGTACTTC. Full variable domain (remainder filled in from reference TRBV9 and TRBJ2-5): DSGVTQTPKHLITATGQRVTLRCSPRSGDLSVYWYQQSLDQGLQFLIQYYNGEERAKGNILERFSAQQFPDLHSELNLSSLELGDSALYFCASSEFKETQYFGPGTRLLVL.